This TCR beta chain appears in the sequencing data of a study of molecular identifiers for immune sequencing clone quantification. General observations from the study: Clones above 20 RNA copies contained over 98% of effector molecules but under 1% of naive ones.

This clonotype turned up a few times. Its antigen remains unidentified. TCRdb redid the calling of the PCR reads with MiXCR, one entry per CDR3 protein. The repertoire holds some 320,000 distinct CDR3 sequences, about 20% seen once, with approximately 0.84% in the top ten. The CDR3 extends over 18 amino acids. The V gene's germline CDR1 is MGHRA and CDR2 YSYEKL. J gave up 4 bases and V 3 bases, and 17 bases lay outside the gene matches. The source material was naive CD8+ T cells from blood, with Jurkat cell RNA spiked in. Subset indicated: FACS-sorted CD8+CD4-CCR7+CD45RA+ naive T cells. The genes are TRBV4-1 and TRBJ2-5; 7 bases match TRBD1. The clonotype comes from a human donor in good health. Some libraries in this study had Jurkat cell RNA spiked in. CDR3 sequence: CASSQKTALRGLRETQYF. DNA of the CDR3: TGCGCCAGCAGCCAGAAAACCGCCTTAAGGGGGCTCAGAGAGACCCAGTACTTC.